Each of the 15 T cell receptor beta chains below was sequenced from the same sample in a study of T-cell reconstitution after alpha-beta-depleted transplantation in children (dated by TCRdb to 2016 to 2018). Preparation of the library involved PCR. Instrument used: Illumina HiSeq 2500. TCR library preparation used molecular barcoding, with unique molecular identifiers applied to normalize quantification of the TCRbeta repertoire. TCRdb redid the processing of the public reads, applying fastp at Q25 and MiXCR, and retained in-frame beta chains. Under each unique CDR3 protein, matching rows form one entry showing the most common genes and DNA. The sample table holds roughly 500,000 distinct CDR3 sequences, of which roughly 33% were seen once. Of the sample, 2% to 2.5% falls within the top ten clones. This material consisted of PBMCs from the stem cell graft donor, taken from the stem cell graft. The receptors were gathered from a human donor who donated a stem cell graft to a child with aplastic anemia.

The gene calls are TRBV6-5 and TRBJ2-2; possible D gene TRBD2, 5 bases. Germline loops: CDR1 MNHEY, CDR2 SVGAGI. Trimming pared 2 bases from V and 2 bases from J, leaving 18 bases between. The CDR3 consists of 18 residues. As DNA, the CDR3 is TGTGCCAGCAGTTACGTAGTTGTTTCTAGCTTCAACACCGGGGAGCTGTTTTTT. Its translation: CASSYVVVSSFNTGELFF.

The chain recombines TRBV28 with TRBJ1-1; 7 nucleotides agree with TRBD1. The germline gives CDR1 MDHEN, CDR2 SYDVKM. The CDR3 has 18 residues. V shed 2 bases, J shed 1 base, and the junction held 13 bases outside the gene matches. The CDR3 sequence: CASSLSVPQGQKNTEAFF. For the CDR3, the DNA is TGTGCCAGCAGTTTAAGCGTACCCCAGGGACAGAAGAACACTGAAGCTTTCTTT.

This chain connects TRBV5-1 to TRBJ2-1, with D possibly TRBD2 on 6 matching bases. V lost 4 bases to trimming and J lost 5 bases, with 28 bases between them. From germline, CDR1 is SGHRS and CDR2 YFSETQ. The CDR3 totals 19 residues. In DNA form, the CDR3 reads TGCGCCAGCAGCGTAGGCCTAAGCGTGGGACTTGGGGGGAACAATGAGCAGTTCTTC. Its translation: CASSVGLSVGLGGNNEQFF.

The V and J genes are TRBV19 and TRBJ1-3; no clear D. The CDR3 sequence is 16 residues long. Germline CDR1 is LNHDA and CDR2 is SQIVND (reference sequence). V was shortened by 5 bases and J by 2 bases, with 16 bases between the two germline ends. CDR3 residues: CASSPIGESAGNTIYF. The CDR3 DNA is TGTGCCAGTAGTCCAATCGGGGAGTCCGCTGGAAACACCATATATTTT.

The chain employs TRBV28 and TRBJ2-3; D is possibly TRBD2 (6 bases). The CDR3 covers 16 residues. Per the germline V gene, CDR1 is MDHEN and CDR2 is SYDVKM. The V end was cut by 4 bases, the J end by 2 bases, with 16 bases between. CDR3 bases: TGTGCCAGCAGTTCTCGCCGGGGAGGATACACAGATACGCAGTATTTT. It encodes CASSSRRGGYTDTQYF.

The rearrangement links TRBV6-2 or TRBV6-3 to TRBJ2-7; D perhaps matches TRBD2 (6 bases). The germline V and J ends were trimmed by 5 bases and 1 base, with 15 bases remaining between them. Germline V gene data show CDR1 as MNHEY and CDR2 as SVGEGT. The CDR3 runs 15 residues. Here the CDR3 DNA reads TGTGCCAGCAGTCTCCGGGACTGGAATTCCTACGAGCAGTACTTC. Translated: CASSLRDWNSYEQYF.

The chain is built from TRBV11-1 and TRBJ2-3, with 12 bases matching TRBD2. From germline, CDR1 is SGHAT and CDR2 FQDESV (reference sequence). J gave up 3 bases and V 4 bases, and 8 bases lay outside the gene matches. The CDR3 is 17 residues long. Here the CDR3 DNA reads TGTGCCAGCAGCTATAACCCTAGCGGGAGGGCAACAGATACGCAGTATTTT. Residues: CASSYNPSGRATDTQYF.

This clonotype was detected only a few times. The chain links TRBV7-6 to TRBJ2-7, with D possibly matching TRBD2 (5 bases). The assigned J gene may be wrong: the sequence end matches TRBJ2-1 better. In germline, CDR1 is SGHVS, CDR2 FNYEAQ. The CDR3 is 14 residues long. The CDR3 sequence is CASSRGLETYEQFF. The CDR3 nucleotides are TGTGCCAGCAGCCGTGGACTGGAGACCTACGAGCAGTTCTTC.

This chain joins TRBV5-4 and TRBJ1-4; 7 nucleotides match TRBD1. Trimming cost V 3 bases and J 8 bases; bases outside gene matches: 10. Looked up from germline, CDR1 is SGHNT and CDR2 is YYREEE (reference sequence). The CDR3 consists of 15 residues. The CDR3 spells CASSSTAGGQEKLFF. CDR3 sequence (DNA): TGTGCCAGCAGCTCGACGGCAGGGGGACAAGAAAAACTGTTTTTT.

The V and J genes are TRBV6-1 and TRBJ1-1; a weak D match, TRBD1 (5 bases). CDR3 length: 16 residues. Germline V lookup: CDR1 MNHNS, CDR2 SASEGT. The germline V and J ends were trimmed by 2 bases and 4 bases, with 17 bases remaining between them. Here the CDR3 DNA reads TGTGCCAGCAGTGAATCAAACAGGAACCAGGGCACTGAAGCTTTCTTT. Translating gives CASSESNRNQGTEAFF.

The CDR3 sequence is CASSFGTSKIAYEQYF. The CDR3 nucleotides read TGTGCCAGCAGCTTCGGGACTAGCAAAATCGCCTACGAGCAGTACTTC. This sequence joins TRBV7-2 and TRBJ2-7, with TRBD2 identical over 9 bases. The CDR3 has 16 amino acids. J gave up 2 bases and V 3 bases, and 8 bases lay outside the gene matches. Per the germline V gene, CDR1 is SGHTA and CDR2 is FQGNSA.

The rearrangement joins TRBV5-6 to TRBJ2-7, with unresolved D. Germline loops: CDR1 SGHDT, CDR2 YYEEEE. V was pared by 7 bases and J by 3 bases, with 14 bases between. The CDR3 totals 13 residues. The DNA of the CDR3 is TGTGCCAGCTGCTCCCTTGGACGCTACGAGCAGTACGTC. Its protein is CASCSLGRYEQYV.

CDR3 residues: CASLGRGRGRDGYTF. The CDR3 nucleotides are TGTGCCAGCCTGGGGCGTGGCAGGGGGCGGGATGGCTACACCTTC. The chain recombines TRBV7-2 with TRBJ1-2; 8 bases agree with TRBD1. This CDR3 is built from 15 residues. With 8 bases clipped from V and 6 bases from J, the junction kept 14 bases outside the gene matches. The germline gives CDR1 SGHTA, CDR2 FQGNSA.

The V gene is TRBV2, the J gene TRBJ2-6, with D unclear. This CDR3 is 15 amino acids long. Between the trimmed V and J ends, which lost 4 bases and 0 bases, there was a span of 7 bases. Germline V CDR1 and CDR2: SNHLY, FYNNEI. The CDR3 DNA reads TGTGCCAGCAGTGGCCTATACTCTGGGGCCAACGTCCTGACTTTC. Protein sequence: CASSGLYSGANVLTF.

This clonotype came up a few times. The CDR3 bases are TGTGCCAGTAGTATTACCGGACTAGCGGGAGGTAGAGGCGAGCAGTACTTC. Translated, it gives CASSITGLAGGRGEQYF. The chain links TRBV19 to TRBJ2-7; TRBD2 aligns across 14 bases. CDR1 is LNHDA and CDR2 is SQIVND in the germline V gene (reference sequence). V lost 3 bases to trimming and J lost 6 bases; unmatched junction nucleotides: 10. The CDR3 has 17 residues.